This TCR beta chain comes out of a study of CD8 T cells in Susac syndrome. Study outcomes and limitations: The CD4+ T cell repertoires, which came from Susac syndrome patients, showed no sign of clonal expansion.

The authors carried out high-throughput sequencing of TCR beta. They applied it to CD8+ and CD4+ T cells obtained from blood. Diagnostic criteria defined recently for definite or probable disease were met by the Susac syndrome patients. It was with random hexamers that 0.5 to 1 ug RNA was reverse transcribed. An immunoSEQ multiplex PCR amplified TCR beta CDR3 over 54 Vbeta and 13 Jbeta. One entry per CDR3 protein results from TCRdb running MiXCR on the immunoSEQ multiplex PCR reads. This table has tens of thousands of distinct CDR3 sequences, roughly 93% appearing once. Regarding this clonotype: The target antigen is unknown.

Germline lookup yields CDR1 SQVTM and CDR2 ANQGSEA. This CDR3 has 15 amino acids. The V gene end was trimmed by 4 bases and the J gene end by 9 bases; junction bases not matched to a gene: 13. The J gene is TRBJ2-7, the V gene TRBV29-1; 12 bases map to TRBD1. Sequenced input: CD4+ T cells from PBMCs. This receptor was taken from a human donor with Susac syndrome. CDR3 region: CSVGDRGRRGSVQYF. CDR3 coding DNA: TGCAGCGTTGGGGACAGGGGGCGGCGAGGGTCGGTGCAGTACTTC.